This is a list of T cell receptor beta chains from one sample in a study of cytomegalovirus exposure and HLA in healthy donors. Only in-frame clones appear in the TCRdb table, and some are missing; sequencing was by immunoSEQ multiplex PCR. Of about 150,000 clones listed, approximately 85% are singletons. Sequenced input: PBMCs. These receptors were collected from a middle-aged man in good health and CMV-seropositive. Both conserved end residues are part of each CDR3. A D gene is named only where the DNA matches it firmly. Clone size is given for some rows only: seen once, a few or many times, or a class if the clone is expanded.

v_call: TRBV7-8
clone_size: NA
d_call: TRBD2
j_call: TRBJ2-2
cdr3_nt: TGTGCCAGCAGCCCACGCGGCGGGAGTTACACCGGGGAGCTGTTTTTT
cdr3_aa: CASSPRGGSYTGELFF

v_call: TRBV11-3
clone_size: NA
d_call: TRBD2
j_call: TRBJ2-3
cdr3_nt: TGTGCCAGCAGCTTAGACGGGACTAGCGGGCCATTGAGTACGCAGTATTTT
cdr3_aa: CASSLDGTSGPLSTQYF

v_call: TRBV5-1
clone_size: NA
d_call: TRBD1
j_call: TRBJ2-6
cdr3_nt: TGCGCCAGCAGCCCAGAAGGGACAGGGTTTGGGGCCAACGTCCTGACTTTC
cdr3_aa: CASSPEGTGFGANVLTF

v_call: TRBV9
clone_size: few
d_call: TRBD2
j_call: TRBJ2-7
cdr3_nt: TGTGCCAGCAGCGGAGCGGGAGCGTCCTACGAGCAGTACTTC
cdr3_aa: CASSGAGASYEQYF

v_call: TRBV23-1
clone_size: NA
d_call: TRBD1
j_call: TRBJ1-2
cdr3_nt: TGCGCCAGCAGTCAAGACCGGGACAGGGCCTATGGCTACACCTTC
cdr3_aa: CASSQDRDRAYGYTF

v_call: TRBV19
clone_size: NA
d_call: TRBD1
j_call: TRBJ2-5
cdr3_nt: TGTGCCAGTAGGCCACAGGGGCAGAGAGAGACCCAGTACTTC
cdr3_aa: CASRPQGQRETQYF

v_call: TRBV10-1
clone_size: NA
d_call: TRBD2
j_call: TRBJ2-7
cdr3_nt: TGCGCCAGCAGTGAAACGGGAGGCACCTACGAGCAGTACTTC
cdr3_aa: CASSETGGTYEQYF

v_call: TRBV5-8
clone_size: few
d_call: NA
j_call: TRBJ2-7
cdr3_nt: TGTGCCAGCAGCTTTCTGACACTTTCCCCTTCCTACGCGCAGTACTTC
cdr3_aa: CASSFLTLSPSYAQYF

v_call: TRBV5-1
clone_size: NA
d_call: TRBD2
j_call: TRBJ2-7
cdr3_nt: TGCGCCAGCAGCGTAGGACTAGCGACCTACGAGCAGTACTTC
cdr3_aa: CASSVGLATYEQYF

v_call: TRBV12-5
clone_size: once
d_call: TRBD1
j_call: TRBJ2-2
cdr3_nt: TGTGCTAGTGGTTCCGGACAGGGGGCGAACACCGGGGAGCTGTTTTTT
cdr3_aa: CASGSGQGANTGELFF

v_call: TRBV19
clone_size: few
d_call: TRBD1
j_call: TRBJ1-5
cdr3_nt: TGTGCCAGTAGTTCCCACAGGGGGGAATATAGCAATCAGCCCCAGCATTTT
cdr3_aa: CASSSHRGEYSNQPQHF

v_call: TRBV21-1
clone_size: NA
d_call: NA
j_call: TRBJ1-6
cdr3_nt: TGTGCCAGCAGCACAGAGATTTTACAACAGGGTAATTCACCCCTCCACTTT
cdr3_aa: CASSTEILQQGNSPLHF

v_call: TRBV21-1
clone_size: NA
d_call: NA
j_call: TRBJ1-4
cdr3_nt: TGTGCCAGACGACTTTTAGGCCGTGAAAAACTGTTTTTT
cdr3_aa: CARRLLGREKLFF

v_call: TRBV5-6
clone_size: NA
d_call: TRBD2
j_call: TRBJ2-2
cdr3_nt: TGTGCCAGCAGCGGGGAAGCGGGAGGATTCGCGAACACCGGGGAGCTGTTTTTT
cdr3_aa: CASSGEAGGFANTGELFF

v_call: TRBV18
clone_size: NA
d_call: TRBD1
j_call: TRBJ1-2
cdr3_nt: TGTGCCAGCTCACCACCGAACAGGGGTGGTGGCTACACCTTC
cdr3_aa: CASSPPNRGGGYTF

v_call: TRBV7-2
clone_size: NA
d_call: NA
j_call: TRBJ2-2
cdr3_nt: TGTGCCAGCAGCTTAGTAATCACCGGGGAGCTGTTTTTT
cdr3_aa: CASSLVITGELFF

v_call: TRBV7-9
clone_size: few
d_call: NA
j_call: TRBJ1-2
cdr3_nt: TGTGCCAGCGGAGGCTCTTGGATTAGTGGCTACACCTTC
cdr3_aa: CASGGSWISGYTF

v_call: TRBV7-2
clone_size: NA
d_call: NA
j_call: TRBJ2-3
cdr3_nt: TGTGCCAGCAGCTTAAAACGGCGGATGACTAGCACAGATACGCAGTATTTT
cdr3_aa: CASSLKRRMTSTDTQYF

v_call: TRBV30
clone_size: NA
d_call: TRBD2
j_call: TRBJ2-7
cdr3_nt: TGTGCCTGGAGTGTAATGAGGGAGGGCCCTTGGTTC
cdr3_aa: CAWSVMREGPWF

v_call: TRBV28
clone_size: NA
d_call: NA
j_call: TRBJ2-7
cdr3_nt: TGTGCCAGCAGTCGACAGGGAGGTTACGAGCAGTACTTC
cdr3_aa: CASSRQGGYEQYF

v_call: TRBV28
clone_size: NA
d_call: TRBD1
j_call: TRBJ1-4
cdr3_nt: TGTGCCAGCAGTTTATCAGGGGGCGCTTTTGAAAAACTGTTTTTT
cdr3_aa: CASSLSGGAFEKLFF

v_call: TRBV30
clone_size: NA
d_call: TRBD1
j_call: TRBJ2-7
cdr3_nt: TGTGCCTGGGACAGGGGGTCCTACGAGCAGTACTTC
cdr3_aa: CAWDRGSYEQYF

v_call: TRBV5-1
clone_size: NA
d_call: TRBD1
j_call: TRBJ2-4
cdr3_nt: TGCGCCAGCAGCCTCTCTCCGGGACAGGGTGGAAACATTCAGTACTTC
cdr3_aa: CASSLSPGQGGNIQYF

v_call: TRBV5-1
clone_size: once
d_call: NA
j_call: TRBJ2-5
cdr3_nt: TGCGCCAGCGCCGAACCCTTAGGAGAGCAGTACTTC
cdr3_aa: CASAEPLGEQYF

v_call: TRBV30
clone_size: few
d_call: TRBD2
j_call: TRBJ2-7
cdr3_nt: TGTGCCTGGAGTCGGGGAGGGTCTGGCGACGAGCAGTACTTC
cdr3_aa: CAWSRGGSGDEQYF

v_call: TRBV5-6
clone_size: NA
d_call: TRBD1
j_call: TRBJ2-7
cdr3_nt: TGTGCCAGCAGCGCCGGGACAGTCTCCTACGAGCAGTACTTC
cdr3_aa: CASSAGTVSYEQYF

v_call: TRBV5-1
clone_size: NA
d_call: NA
j_call: TRBJ2-7
cdr3_nt: TGCGCCAGCAGCTTGGTCTCCGGGAGCGTAATAAGTTACGAGCAGTACTTC
cdr3_aa: CASSLVSGSVISYEQYF

v_call: TRBV6-5
clone_size: few
d_call: TRBD2
j_call: TRBJ2-7
cdr3_nt: TGTGCCAGCAGTCTGCCGGCGGGAGGAGTTTACGAGCAGTACTTC
cdr3_aa: CASSLPAGGVYEQYF

v_call: TRBV18
clone_size: NA
d_call: NA
j_call: TRBJ1-5
cdr3_nt: TGTGCCAGCTCACCAGGTTTACAGGCGAATCAGCCCCAGCATTTT
cdr3_aa: CASSPGLQANQPQHF

v_call: TRBV19
clone_size: NA
d_call: NA
j_call: TRBJ2-2
cdr3_nt: TGTGCCAGTAGTAATACTGGGAGCACCGGGGAGCTGTTTTTT
cdr3_aa: CASSNTGSTGELFF

v_call: TRBV28
clone_size: NA
d_call: TRBD1
j_call: TRBJ1-2
cdr3_nt: TGTGCCAGCCGCGGACAGGGCAAGTCCTATGGCTACACCTTC
cdr3_aa: CASRGQGKSYGYTF

v_call: TRBV28
clone_size: NA
d_call: NA
j_call: TRBJ1-4
cdr3_nt: TGTGCCAGCAGCGTGTCACAGGGAGGGTCTGAAAAACTGTTTTTT
cdr3_aa: CASSVSQGGSEKLFF

v_call: TRBV30
clone_size: NA
d_call: TRBD1
j_call: TRBJ1-2
cdr3_nt: TGTGCCTGGAGTTATGGACAGGGCAACTATGGCTACACCTTC
cdr3_aa: CAWSYGQGNYGYTF

v_call: TRBV28
clone_size: NA
d_call: NA
j_call: TRBJ2-3
cdr3_nt: TGTGCCAGCAGGCTACAGGCCACAGATACGCAGTATTTT
cdr3_aa: CASRLQATDTQYF

v_call: TRBV7-2
clone_size: NA
d_call: NA
j_call: TRBJ2-7
cdr3_nt: TGTGCCAGCAGCTTAGGAGGGAATTACGAGCAGTACTTC
cdr3_aa: CASSLGGNYEQYF

v_call: TRBV12-1
clone_size: NA
d_call: NA
j_call: TRBJ2-3
cdr3_nt: TGTGCCAGCAGCCCCCGTCTCGCGGATAGCACAGATACGCAGTATTTT
cdr3_aa: CASSPRLADSTDTQYF

v_call: TRBV7-3
clone_size: NA
d_call: TRBD1
j_call: TRBJ2-5
cdr3_nt: TGTGCCAGCAGCTCAGGGGGACAAGAGACCCAGTACTTC
cdr3_aa: CASSSGGQETQYF

v_call: TRBV6-4
clone_size: NA
d_call: NA
j_call: TRBJ2-3
cdr3_nt: TGTGCCAGCCCTGGGAACAGGAGTGCGAATACGCAGTATTTT
cdr3_aa: CASPGNRSANTQYF

v_call: TRBV6-4
clone_size: NA
d_call: TRBD2
j_call: TRBJ2-1
cdr3_nt: TGTGCCAGCAGTGACCGGTGGGAGGGCGAGCAGTTCTTC
cdr3_aa: CASSDRWEGEQFF

v_call: TRBV5-1
clone_size: NA
d_call: TRBD1
j_call: TRBJ1-1
cdr3_nt: TGCGCCAGCAGCTCGGGACAGAGGAACACTGAAGCTTTCTTT
cdr3_aa: CASSSGQRNTEAFF

v_call: TRBV27
clone_size: NA
d_call: NA
j_call: TRBJ1-6
cdr3_nt: TGTGCCAGCAGTGTACCAGGTGTAGGTTCACCCCTCCACTTT
cdr3_aa: CASSVPGVGSPLHF

v_call: TRBV6-1
clone_size: NA
d_call: NA
j_call: TRBJ1-1
cdr3_nt: TGTGCCAGCAGACGAGCGAACACTGAAGCTTTCTTT
cdr3_aa: CASRRANTEAFF

v_call: TRBV5-1
clone_size: once
d_call: TRBD2
j_call: TRBJ2-1
cdr3_nt: TGCGCCAGCAGCTTGGCAGGACTAGCGGGAGCTGATGAGCAGTTCTTC
cdr3_aa: CASSLAGLAGADEQFF

v_call: TRBV30
clone_size: NA
d_call: TRBD1
j_call: TRBJ1-2
cdr3_nt: TGTGCCTGGAGTGTGACAGGGGAAGGTGGCTACACCTTC
cdr3_aa: CAWSVTGEGGYTF

v_call: TRBV28
clone_size: NA
d_call: TRBD2
j_call: TRBJ2-3
cdr3_nt: TGTGCCAGCACCCCCCCTAGCGGGAGGGCGGGCACAGATACGCAGTATTTT
cdr3_aa: CASTPPSGRAGTDTQYF

v_call: TRBV6-5
clone_size: NA
d_call: NA
j_call: TRBJ2-1
cdr3_nt: TGTGCCAGCAGTTACTCCCCCTCCTCCTACAATGAGCAGTTCTTC
cdr3_aa: CASSYSPSSYNEQFF

v_call: TRBV29-1
clone_size: NA
d_call: TRBD1
j_call: TRBJ2-7
cdr3_nt: TGCAGCGTTACTTACCGGGACAGGGATGCTTGGGAGCAGTACTTC
cdr3_aa: CSVTYRDRDAWEQYF

v_call: TRBV7-8
clone_size: NA
d_call: TRBD2
j_call: TRBJ2-1
cdr3_nt: TGTGCCAGCAGCGATACTAGCGGGATCTACAATGAGCAGTTCTTC
cdr3_aa: CASSDTSGIYNEQFF

v_call: TRBV7-2
clone_size: NA
d_call: NA
j_call: TRBJ1-2
cdr3_nt: TGTGCCAGCAGCCCGCGAACAGAAAGCTACACCTTC
cdr3_aa: CASSPRTESYTF

v_call: TRBV5-5
clone_size: NA
d_call: NA
j_call: TRBJ2-7
cdr3_nt: TGTGCCAGCAAGGTGGACAGACAGGACTTCTACGAGCAGTACTTC
cdr3_aa: CASKVDRQDFYEQYF

v_call: TRBV18
clone_size: NA
d_call: TRBD1
j_call: TRBJ2-7
cdr3_nt: TGTGCCAGCTCATCCACGGGACAGGGGTACGAGCAGTACTTC
cdr3_aa: CASSSTGQGYEQYF

v_call: TRBV11-1
clone_size: NA
d_call: NA
j_call: TRBJ2-3
cdr3_nt: TGTGCCAGCAGCGGGACTCCCCTTAGCACAGATACGCAGTATTTT
cdr3_aa: CASSGTPLSTDTQYF

v_call: TRBV6-6
clone_size: NA
d_call: NA
j_call: TRBJ2-3
cdr3_nt: TGTGCCAGCAGCAACAGGGACCCTAGCACAGATACGCAGTATTTT
cdr3_aa: CASSNRDPSTDTQYF

v_call: TRBV7-9
clone_size: once
d_call: NA
j_call: TRBJ2-3
cdr3_nt: TGTGCCAGCAGCTCTAGCGTAGATACGCAGTATTTT
cdr3_aa: CASSSSVDTQYF

v_call: TRBV6-1
clone_size: NA
d_call: NA
j_call: TRBJ1-2
cdr3_nt: TGTGCCAGCAGTGAAGGACGGATGGGCCACTATGGCTACACCTTC
cdr3_aa: CASSEGRMGHYGYTF